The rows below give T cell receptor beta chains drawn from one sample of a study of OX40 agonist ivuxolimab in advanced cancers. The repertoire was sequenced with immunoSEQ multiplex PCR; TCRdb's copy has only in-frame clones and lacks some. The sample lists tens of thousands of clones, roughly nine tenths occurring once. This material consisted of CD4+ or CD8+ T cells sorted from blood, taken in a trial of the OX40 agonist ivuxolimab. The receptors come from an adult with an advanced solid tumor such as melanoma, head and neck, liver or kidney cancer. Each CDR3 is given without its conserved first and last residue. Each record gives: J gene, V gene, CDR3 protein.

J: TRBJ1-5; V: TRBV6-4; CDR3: ASSNTGGMTQH
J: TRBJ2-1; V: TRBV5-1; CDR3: ASSFRDVFSYNEQF
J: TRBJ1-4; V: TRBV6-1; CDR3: ASSEVLRGGSMEKLF
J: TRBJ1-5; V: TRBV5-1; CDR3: ASSLGGEQPQH
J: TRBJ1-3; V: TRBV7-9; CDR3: ASSLLGRVTLNTIY
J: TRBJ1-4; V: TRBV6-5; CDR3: ASRGPNEKLF
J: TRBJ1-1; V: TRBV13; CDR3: ASSKQGRRTEAF
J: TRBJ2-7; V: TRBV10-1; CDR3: ASSEGLSYEQY
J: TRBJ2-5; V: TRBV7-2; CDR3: ASSNVAGGSETQY
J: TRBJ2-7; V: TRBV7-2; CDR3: ASSFISGASYEQY
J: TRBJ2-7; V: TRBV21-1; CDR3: ASREVASGRGTVGSYEQY
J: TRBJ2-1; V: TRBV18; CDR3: ASSRLAGGLSYNEQF
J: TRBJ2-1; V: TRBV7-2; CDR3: ASSLRDIGVNEQF
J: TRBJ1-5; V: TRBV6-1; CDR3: ASSEAGNNQPQH
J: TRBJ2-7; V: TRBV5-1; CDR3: ASSLGGSGSYEQY
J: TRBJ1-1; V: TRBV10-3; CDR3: AITPGGRNTEAF
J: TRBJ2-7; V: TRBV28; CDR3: ASSIRQGAYEQY
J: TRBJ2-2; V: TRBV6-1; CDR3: ASSEAPGLRELF
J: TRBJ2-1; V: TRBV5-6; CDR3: ASSFRQAYNEQF
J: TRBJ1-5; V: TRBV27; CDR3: ASSFLRQGRLDQPQH
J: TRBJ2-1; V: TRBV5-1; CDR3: ASSSPSGGSHNEQF
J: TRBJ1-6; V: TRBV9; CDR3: ASSPSAGSSDSPLH
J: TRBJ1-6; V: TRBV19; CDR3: ASSPLVDRQGRDSPLH
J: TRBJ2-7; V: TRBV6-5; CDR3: ASSPQGSYEQY
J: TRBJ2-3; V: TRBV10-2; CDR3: ASSGGTSVTRTTDTQY
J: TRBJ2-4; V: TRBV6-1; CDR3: ASSENRGRRAKNIQY
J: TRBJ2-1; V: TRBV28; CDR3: ASSTFKEQF
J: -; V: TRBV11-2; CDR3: AMGQGYEQY
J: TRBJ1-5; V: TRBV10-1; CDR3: ASSEAGDQPQH
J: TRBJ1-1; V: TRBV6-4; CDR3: ASSADRGTEAF
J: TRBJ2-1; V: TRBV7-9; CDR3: ASSGTQGLPSSYNEQF
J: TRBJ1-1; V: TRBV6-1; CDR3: ASSEAGDTEAF
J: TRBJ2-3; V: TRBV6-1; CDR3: ASSSGLDGADTQY
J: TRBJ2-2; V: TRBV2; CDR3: ASWELTNTGELF
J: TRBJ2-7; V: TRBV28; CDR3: ASSTLHYEQY
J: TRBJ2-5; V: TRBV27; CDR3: ASSKGGDQETQY
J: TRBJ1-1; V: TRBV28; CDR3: ASSLPAGSREAF
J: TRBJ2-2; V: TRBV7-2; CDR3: ASSSWGASGELF
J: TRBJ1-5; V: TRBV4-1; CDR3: ASSRQGDQPQH
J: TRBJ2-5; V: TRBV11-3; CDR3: ASSSTGQETQY
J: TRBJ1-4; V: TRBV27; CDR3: ASSLRALNEKLF
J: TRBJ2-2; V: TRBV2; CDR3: ASRKQDTGELF
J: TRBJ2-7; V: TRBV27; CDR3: ASRGAGYEQY
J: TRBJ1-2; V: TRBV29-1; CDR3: SVGRRGTDGYT
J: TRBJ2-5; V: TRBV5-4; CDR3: ASSPTGPRQQETQY
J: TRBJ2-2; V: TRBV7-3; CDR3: ASSSSVDGELF
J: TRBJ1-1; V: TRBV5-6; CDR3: ASSPPGGVNTEAF
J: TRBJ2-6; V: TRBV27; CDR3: ASSLYSERGANVLT
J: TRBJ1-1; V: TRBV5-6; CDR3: ASTPLRGPTEAF
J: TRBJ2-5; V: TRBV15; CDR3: ATSRYLAGVYQETQY
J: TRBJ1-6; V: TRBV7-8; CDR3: ASSPGQGALFSYNSPLH
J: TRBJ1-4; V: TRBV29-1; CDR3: SVKRAEDEKLF
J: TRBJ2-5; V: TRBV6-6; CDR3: ASSYGSQETQY
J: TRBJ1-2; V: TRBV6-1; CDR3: ASSAGRGYT
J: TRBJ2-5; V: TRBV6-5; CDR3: ASSYGTGSETQY
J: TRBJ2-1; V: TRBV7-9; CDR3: ASSLRLAGGNEQF
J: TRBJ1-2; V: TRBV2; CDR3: ASSEGTSIYGYT
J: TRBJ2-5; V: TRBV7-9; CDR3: ASSPEWTDQETQY
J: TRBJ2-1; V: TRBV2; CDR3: ASSGGPGLGEQF
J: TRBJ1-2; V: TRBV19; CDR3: ASRSLGGQMGVDYGYT